One and the same sample provided the 21 T cell receptor beta chains below, sequenced in a study of T cells in Graves' hyperthyroidism and ophthalmopathy. The CDR3 regions of TCR beta were amplified from RNA transcripts. The HTBI primer set served for first-round RT-PCR of the TCR CDR3. TCRdb redid the calling of the multiplex PCR reads with MiXCR, one entry per CDR3 protein. The sample carries some 720,000 distinct CDR3 sequences, 15% to 20% recorded once. The sequenced material came from blood. The receptors originated from a young man with Graves' hyperthyroidism.

This clonotype was seen at least ten times. The chain links TRBV11-3 to TRBJ2-5; possible D gene TRBD1, 6 bases. Per the germline V gene, CDR1 is SGHNT and CDR2 is YENEEA. The V end was cut by 4 bases, the J end by 2 bases, with 11 bases between. The CDR3 spans 14 residues. CDR3 region: CASSSLGGQETQYF. In DNA, the CDR3 is TGTGCCAGCAGCTCCTTAGGGGGACAAGAGACCCAGTACTTC.

This chain links TRBV6-4 with TRBJ2-1; 10 positions match TRBD2. CDR1 MRHNA and CDR2 SNTAGT come from the germline V gene. This CDR3 contains 15 residues. With 3 bases clipped from V and 8 bases from J, the junction kept 7 bases outside the gene matches. CDR3 nucleotide sequence: TGTGCCAGCAGTGAACCTAGCGGGAGTTTGGATGAGCAGTTCTTC. Its protein is CASSEPSGSLDEQFF.

This clonotype was counted at least ten times. This rearrangement joins TRBV11-1 to TRBJ2-3; D is undetermined. Trimming left V 2 bases short and J 0 bases short, with 9 bases between. Per the germline V gene, CDR1 is SGHAT and CDR2 is FQDESV (reference sequence). There are 15 residues in the CDR3. CDR3 amino acids: CASSLFTASTDTQYF. The CDR3 nucleotides read TGTGCCAGCAGCTTATTTACGGCGAGCACAGATACGCAGTATTTT.

This clonotype turned up a few times. This rearrangement joins TRBV12-3 or TRBV12-4 to TRBJ2-1, with TRBD2 identical over 10 bases. The CDR3 has 15 amino acids. Trimming took 6 bases from V and 2 from J; bases not matched to a gene: 4. As DNA, the CDR3 is TGTGCCAGCAGGTGGACTAGCGGTGCCTACAATGAGCAGTTCTTC. The encoded protein is CASRWTSGAYNEQFF.

This clonotype was seen at least ten times. The gene calls are TRBV18 and TRBJ2-1; TRBD2 is a possible D gene (6 bases). The CDR3 is 15 amino acids. V shed 6 bases and J shed 0 bases, with 12 bases lying between them. Germline lookup yields CDR1 KGHSH and CDR2 LQKENI. CDR3 sequence reads: CASSGTPSSYNEQFF. Here the CDR3 DNA reads TGTGCCAGCTCGGGGACTCCTAGCTCCTACAATGAGCAGTTCTTC.

The genes are TRBV5-1 and TRBJ1-3; TRBD1 might be the D (5 bases). Germline V lookup: CDR1 SGHRS, CDR2 YFSETQ. The CDR3 is made up of 16 amino acids. Trimming removed 0 bases from V and 1 base from J, with 11 bases in between. As DNA, the CDR3 is TGCGCCAGCAGCTTGGAACCGGGGGGATCTGGAAACACCATATATTTT. It specifies CASSLEPGGSGNTIYF.

This clonotype was seen at least ten times. The rearrangement joins TRBV30 to TRBJ2-7; TRBD2 matches at 10 bases. This CDR3 comprises 13 residues. Trimming cost V 5 bases and J 7 bases; bases outside gene matches: 8. CDR1 GTSNPN and CDR2 SVGIG come from the germline V gene (reference sequence). In nucleotides, the CDR3 is TGTGCCTGGGCGAGCGGGAGGGCTGATGAGCAGTACTTC. This codes for CAWASGRADEQYF.

This clonotype was detected many times. V is TRBV30 and J is TRBJ2-7; the D gene is possibly TRBD2 (6 bases). The germline V and J ends were trimmed by 5 bases and 0 bases, with 8 bases remaining between them. Germline CDR1 and CDR2: GTSNPN and SVGIG (reference sequence). The CDR3 spans 12 residues. The CDR3 region is CAWEGLSYEQYF. CDR3 DNA sequence: TGTGCCTGGGAGGGACTCTCCTACGAGCAGTACTTC.

The J gene is TRBJ1-5, the V gene TRBV3-1; D gene unclear. Germline CDR1 and CDR2: LGHDT and YNNKEL (reference sequence). This CDR3 spans 14 amino acids. Trimming removed 3 bases at V and 7 bases at J, with 13 bases between. CDR3 protein: CASSQGSPRQPQHF. CDR3 sequence (DNA): TGTGCCAGCAGCCAGGGATCACCTAGGCAGCCCCAGCATTTT.

This chain uses TRBV4-3 with TRBJ2-7, with a weak D call TRBD1 (6 bases). Trimming took off 0 bases at V and 0 bases at J, with 12 bases between the two ends. The germline V gene encodes CDR1 LGHNA and CDR2 YSLEER. The CDR3 consists of 16 residues. CDR3 coding DNA: TGCGCCAGCAGCCAAGATGAAAGACAGGACTCCTACGAGCAGTACTTC. This gives the protein CASSQDERQDSYEQYF.

The rearrangement uses TRBV4-1 and TRBJ2-1; TRBD1 aligns across 9 bases. CDR3 length: 14 residues. The V segment lost 5 bases and the J segment 8 bases; nucleotides outside the gene matches: 7. The germline V gene has CDR1 MGHRA and CDR2 YSYEKL. In DNA, the CDR3 is TGCGCCAGCAGCTCGGACAGGGGCTTTTATGAGCAGTTCTTC. Translating it yields CASSSDRGFYEQFF.

The gene calls are TRBV9 and TRBJ2-1, with 10 bases matching TRBD2. From germline, CDR1 is SGDLS and CDR2 YYNGEE. The CDR3 spans 15 residues. V gave up 0 bases and J gave up 8 bases; unmatched junction bases: 5. In DNA, the CDR3 is TGTGCCAGCAGCGTAGGTTCTAGCGGGAGACATGAGCAGTTCTTC. It codes for CASSVGSSGRHEQFF.

This clonotype was counted only a few times. The chain couples TRBV27 to TRBJ2-1; a possible D gene is TRBD2 (5 bases). The CDR3 covers 15 residues. Trimming pared 0 bases from V and 7 bases from J, leaving 13 bases between. Per the germline V gene, CDR1 is MNHEY and CDR2 is SMNVEV (reference sequence). CDR3 DNA sequence: TGTGCCAGCAGTTTATCTAGCGACCGGTCTAATGAGCAGTTCTTC. Residues: CASSLSSDRSNEQFF.

Ten or more counts support this clonotype. The J gene is TRBJ2-7, the V gene TRBV7-9; D uncertain. The CDR3 has 11 amino acids. Trimming took 8 bases from V and 2 from J, leaving 7 bases between them. CDR1 and CDR2 (germline): SEHNR, FQNEAQ (reference sequence). The CDR3 DNA follows: TGTGCCAGCGGTACCGCCTACGAGCAGTACTTC. This codes for CASGTAYEQYF.

This clonotype was picked up many times. The chain combines TRBV27 with TRBJ2-7, with 8 bases that match TRBD2. CDR3 length equals 14 residues. Per germline, CDR1 MNHEY and CDR2 SMNVEV (reference sequence). The V segment lost 11 bases and the J segment 0 bases; nucleotides outside the gene matches: 9. For the CDR3, the DNA is TGTGCCTCCGCGCCGGGAGGGGTCTCCTACGAGCAGTACTTC. This codes for CASAPGGVSYEQYF.

This clonotype was seen repeatedly, ten times or more. The chain has TRBV29-1 and TRBJ2-7; 7 bases agree with TRBD1. V was clipped by 3 bases and J by 6 bases; unmatched bases: 11. The CDR3 sequence is 14 residues long. Germline V CDR1 and CDR2: SQVTM, ANQGSEA. The CDR3 sequence is CSVERPGGRSEQYF. In DNA form, the CDR3 reads TGCAGCGTTGAGAGGCCAGGGGGTAGGAGCGAGCAGTACTTC.

This clonotype was seen at least ten times. The chain employs TRBV2 and TRBJ2-5; 7 bases are a match to TRBD2. Germline V gene lookup returns CDR1 SNHLY and CDR2 FYNNEI. Trimming cost V 1 base and J 4 bases; bases outside gene matches: 9. The CDR3 runs 16 residues. CDR3 amino acids: CASSEVSSGAVETQYF. CDR3 DNA: TGTGCCAGCAGTGAAGTTTCTAGCGGAGCGGTAGAGACCCAGTACTTC.

This clonotype was detected ten times or more. The chain uses TRBV20-1 and TRBJ2-7; D call uncertain. The CDR3 has 11 residues. The V end was cut by 3 bases, the J end by 4 bases, with 7 bases between. Germline CDR1 and CDR2: DFQATT and SNEGSKA (reference sequence). CDR3 loop: CSASQNYEQYF. CDR3 bases: TGCAGTGCTAGCCAGAATTACGAGCAGTACTTC.

This clonotype was observed many times. The chain couples TRBV9 to TRBJ2-7; D is unresolved. Trimming stripped 0 bases from V and 3 bases from J, with 7 bases between. This CDR3 contains 13 residues. The germline CDR1 and CDR2 sequences are SGDLS and YYNGEE. CDR3 bases: TGTGCCAGCAGCGTAGCCCCGGTCTACGAGCAGTACTTC. Encoded protein: CASSVAPVYEQYF.

This clonotype came up many times. The chain couples TRBV10-3 to TRBJ1-2; 9 bases map to TRBD1. The ends lost 7 bases at V and 4 bases at J; junction bases unmatched: 7. Germline CDR1 is ENHRY and CDR2 is SYGVKD. The CDR3 has 14 amino acids. The CDR3 reads CAITETTGGYGYTF. CDR3 nucleotide sequence: TGTGCCATCACCGAAACGACAGGGGGCTATGGCTACACCTTC.

V gene TRBV5-1 combines with J gene TRBJ2-2; D is uncertain. The CDR3 covers 15 residues. Germline V gene data show CDR1 as SGHRS and CDR2 as YFSETQ. The V end was cut by 5 bases, the J end by 3 bases, with 14 bases between. CDR3 bases: TGCGCCAGCAGTCCGACCTCAAGTTACACCGGGGAGCTGTTTTTT. Translated: CASSPTSSYTGELFF.